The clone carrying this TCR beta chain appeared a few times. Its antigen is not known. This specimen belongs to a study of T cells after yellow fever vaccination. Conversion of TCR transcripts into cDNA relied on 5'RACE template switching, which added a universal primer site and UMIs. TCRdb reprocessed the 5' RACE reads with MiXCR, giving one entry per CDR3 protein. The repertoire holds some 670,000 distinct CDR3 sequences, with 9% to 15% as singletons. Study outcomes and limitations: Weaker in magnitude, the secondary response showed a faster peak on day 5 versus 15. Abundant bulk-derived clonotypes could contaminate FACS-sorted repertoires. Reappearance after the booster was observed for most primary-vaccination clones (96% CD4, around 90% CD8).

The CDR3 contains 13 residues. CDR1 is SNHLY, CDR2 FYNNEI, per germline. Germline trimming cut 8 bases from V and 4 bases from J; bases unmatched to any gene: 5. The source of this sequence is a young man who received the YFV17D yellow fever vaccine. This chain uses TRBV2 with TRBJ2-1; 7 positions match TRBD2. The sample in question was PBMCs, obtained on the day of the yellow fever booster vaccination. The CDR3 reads CASGGTTYNEQFF. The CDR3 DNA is TGTGCCAGCGGAGGGACTACTTACAATGAGCAGTTCTTC. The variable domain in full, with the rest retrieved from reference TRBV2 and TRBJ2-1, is EPEVTQTPSHQVTQMGQEVILRCVPISNHLYFYWYRQILGQKVEFLVSFYNNEISEKSEIFDDQFSVERPDGSNFTLKIRSTKLEDSAMYFCASGGTTYNEQFFGPGTRLTVL.